Presented here are 15 T cell receptor beta chains from one specimen sequenced in a study of CD8+ T cells in alopecia areata. Treatment described: oral pan-JAK inhibitor, 5-10 mg twice daily. Following extraction, RNA underwent reverse transcription to cDNA, which served as the sequencing template. Using immunoSEQ multiplex PCR, the repertoire was profiled, and TCRdb retains in-frame clones only, with some absent. The profile shows some 180,000 clones, about 55% of them singletons. Sample: CD8+ T cells sorted from blood, taken at week 24, from a patient treated with tofacitinib. These TCRs come from a human donor with alopecia areata.

The chain recombines TRBV7-8 with TRBJ2-1; the D gene is possibly TRBD2 (6 bases). The V and J ends lost 1 base and 0 bases respectively, with 10 bases between them. The length of the CDR3 is 16 residues. Germline CDR1 and CDR2: SGHVS and FQNEAQ. This CDR3 is CASSLVGGSSYNEQFF. The DNA of the CDR3 is TGTGCCAGCAGCTTAGTTGGGGGGAGCTCCTACAATGAGCAGTTCTTC.

This chain connects TRBV29-1 to TRBJ1-2; TRBD1 agrees at 12 bases. The CDR3 is 17 amino acids. Trimming cost V 1 base and J 1 base; bases outside gene matches: 7. Germline assignment: CDR1 SQVTM and CDR2 ANQGSEA. This chain's CDR3 is CSVEAGDRGPDNYGYTF. The CDR3 DNA follows: TGCAGCGTTGAAGCGGGGGACAGGGGGCCCGATAACTATGGCTACACCTTC.

The chain joins TRBV29-1 to TRBJ1-2, with D maybe TRBD1 (6 bases). The CDR3 extends over 8 amino acids. V was cut by 6 bases and J by 14 bases, with 10 bases left in between. The germline V gene has CDR1 SQVTM and CDR2 ANQGSEA. The CDR3 nucleotides are TGCAGCGTCCCGGACAGTACCTTC. This encodes CSVPDSTF. The whole variable domain, remainder taken from reference TRBV29-1 and TRBJ1-2, is SAVISQKPSRDICQRGTSLTIQCQVDSQVTMMFWYRQQPGQSLTLIATANQGSEATYESGFVIDKFPISRPNLTFSTLTVSNMSPEDSSIYLCSVPDSTFGSGTRLTVV.

This clone was found a few times. The chain uses TRBV7-2 and TRBJ1-6, with D possibly being TRBD1 (5 bases). With 1 base removed from V and 13 bases from J, the gap between germline ends came to 17 bases. Germline CDR1 SGHTA, CDR2 FQGNSA. CDR3 length: 15 amino acids. The CDR3 protein is CASSLDLGRGQPLHF. DNA for the CDR3: TGTGCCAGCAGCTTAGATTTGGGACGAGGTCAGCCCCTCCACTTT. Looking up the rest from reference TRBV7-2 and TRBJ1-6 gives the full variable domain: GAGVSQSPSNKVTEKGKDVELRCDPISGHTALYWYRQSLGQGLEFLIYFQGNSAPDKSGLPSDRFSAERTGGSVSTLTIQRTQQEDSAVYLCASSLDLGRGQPLHFGNGTRLTVT.

The J gene is TRBJ1-5, the V gene TRBV7-2; 8 bases match TRBD1. Trimming took 5 bases from V and 5 from J; bases not matched to a gene: 8. Germline V lookup: CDR1 SGHTA, CDR2 FQGNSA. The CDR3 consists of 15 residues. The CDR3 sequence: CASSPRGRQDQPQHF. CDR3 coding DNA: TGTGCCAGCAGCCCCAGGGGGCGCCAGGATCAGCCCCAGCATTTT.

V usage is TRBV29-1 and J usage is TRBJ2-1; a possible D gene is TRBD2 (7 bases). The germline gives CDR1 SQVTM, CDR2 ANQGSEA. Trimming shortened V by 6 bases and J by 5 bases, and 20 bases separated the two germline ends. CDR3 length: 15 residues. The CDR3 sequence is CSVGQRGGPNNEQFF. As DNA, the CDR3 is TGCAGCGTGGGTCAAAGGGGGGGGCCGAACAATGAGCAGTTCTTC.

The chain carries TRBV4-3 and TRBJ2-7; TRBD1 matches 8 bases. This CDR3 comprises 16 residues. Per germline, CDR1 LGHNA and CDR2 YSLEER. V dropped 0 bases and J dropped 4; count of bases not matched to a gene: 8. The DNA for the CDR3 is TGCGCCAGCAGCCAAGACAGAGGGACAGGCGAATACGAGCAGTACTTC. Amino acids: CASSQDRGTGEYEQYF.

The J gene is TRBJ1-1, the V gene TRBV4-3; D may be TRBD1 (6 bases). The V end was cut by 8 bases, the J end by 5 bases, with 18 bases between. This CDR3 spans 14 amino acids. Germline lookup yields CDR1 LGHNA and CDR2 YSLEER. The DNA for the CDR3 is TGCGCCAGCTACCGCGGACAGTTGAGGACTGAAGCTTTCTTT. Protein sequence: CASYRGQLRTEAFF.

This chain links TRBV30 with TRBJ1-1; TRBD1 agrees at 8 bases. Germline V gene lookup returns CDR1 GTSNPN and CDR2 SVGIG (reference sequence). The CDR3 is made up of 13 amino acids. Unmatched junction bases numbered 10, after V lost 8 bases and J lost 5 bases. CDR3 residues: CAANQGAGTEAFF. The CDR3 DNA follows: TGTGCCGCCAATCAGGGGGCCGGGACTGAAGCTTTCTTT.

About this clone: Additional DNA sequences in this sample encode the identical CDR3. This sequence joins TRBV5-1 and TRBJ2-3, with D unclear. Germline lookup yields CDR1 SGHRS and CDR2 YFSETQ. Trimming removed 0 bases from V and 6 bases from J, with 2 bases in between. The CDR3 contains 11 residues. The CDR3: CASSLGDTQYF. The CDR3 DNA sequence: TGCGCCAGCAGCTTGGGGGATACGCAGTATTTT. The whole variable domain, filled in from reference TRBV5-1 and TRBJ2-3, reads KAGVTQTPRYLIKTRGQQVTLSCSPISGHRSVSWYQQTPGQGLQFLFEYFSETQRNKGNFPGRFSGRQFSNSRSEMNVSTLELGDSALYLCASSLGDTQYFGPGTRLTVL.

V usage is TRBV29-1 and J usage is TRBJ2-7, with D perhaps given as TRBD1 or TRBD2 (5 bases each). V was clipped by 4 bases and J by 3 bases, with 13 bases between them. There are 13 residues in the CDR3. Looked up from germline, CDR1 is SQVTM and CDR2 is ANQGSEA. CDR3 loop: CSVGTGDRYEQYF. The CDR3 nucleotides read TGCAGCGTTGGAACCGGGGACCGCTACGAGCAGTACTTC.

The CDR3 loop reads CSVEWGDEQYF. The CDR3 DNA sequence: TGCAGCGTTGAATGGGGTGACGAGCAGTACTTC. The V call is TRBV29-1, the J call TRBJ2-7; no clear D gene. Germline CDR1 and CDR2: SQVTM and ANQGSEA. This CDR3 contains 11 residues. V lost 2 bases to trimming and J lost 5 bases, with 7 bases between them.

The CDR3 region is CASSLAQGTSNQFF. As DNA, the CDR3 is TGTGCCAGCAGCTTAGCGCAAGGGACTAGCAATCAGTTCTTC. The chain joins TRBV7-9 to TRBJ2-1, with 9 bases identical to TRBD2. In germline, CDR1 is SEHNR, CDR2 FQNEAQ (reference sequence). The CDR3 runs to 14 residues. The V gene end was trimmed by 0 bases and the J gene end by 13 bases; junction bases not matched to a gene: 7.

This rearrangement joins TRBV10-3 to TRBJ2-3, with D tentatively TRBD2 (6 bases). The CDR3 has 13 amino acids. The V and J ends lost 8 bases and 3 bases respectively, with 12 bases between them. CDR1 is ENHRY, CDR2 SYGVKD, per germline. The CDR3 nucleotides read TGTGCCATCGGGGCCGGGACTACAGATACGCAGTATTTT. Amino acid sequence: CAIGAGTTDTQYF.

A single count supports this clone. The chain links TRBV2 to TRBJ2-3; no definite D call. The CDR3 extends over 16 amino acids. CDR1 is SNHLY and CDR2 is FYNNEI in the germline V gene. V lost 3 bases and J 3 bases, leaving 16 bases between the germline ends. DNA of the CDR3: TGTGCCAGCAGTGATTCCTGGGCGTACTCGACAGATACGCAGTATTTT. Amino acids: CASSDSWAYSTDTQYF.